This is a list of T cell receptor beta chains from one sample in a study of CD8 T cell repertoires and HIV-1 epitope variants. Libraries were prepared by immunoSEQ multiplex PCR; TCRdb keeps only in-frame clonotypes and omits some of them. Of around 4,400 clones listed, around two thirds are singletons. These TCRs' antigens remain unknown. The specimen sequenced was cultured CD8+ T cells derived from PBMCs. Receptor source: a male donor with HIV. The CDR3 runs from the conserved cysteine through the conserved F or W. D genes are given only for firm matches. Part of the rows lack a size; the others show once, few, many or a class for expanded clones.

v_gene: TRBV5-1
d_gene: NA
abundance: NA
j_gene: TRBJ2-1
CDR3nt: TGCGCCAGCAGCTTGGAGAGTCAAGTCAATGAGCAGTTCTTC
CDR3aa: CASSLESQVNEQFF

v_gene: TRBV7-9
d_gene: NA
abundance: NA
j_gene: TRBJ2-7
CDR3nt: TGTGCCAGCAGCTCCTCAGGGGAGCACGAGCAGTACTTC
CDR3aa: CASSSSGEHEQYF

v_gene: TRBV28
d_gene: NA
abundance: NA
j_gene: TRBJ2-7
CDR3nt: TGTGCCAGCAGTACCCCTTCGGGCCCCTCCTACGAGCAGTACTTC
CDR3aa: CASSTPSGPSYEQYF

v_gene: TRBV10-2
d_gene: NA
abundance: NA
j_gene: TRBJ2-4
CDR3nt: TGCGCCAGCAGTGCGGGGACCAAAAACATTCAGTACTTC
CDR3aa: CASSAGTKNIQYF

v_gene: TRBV28
d_gene: NA
abundance: NA
j_gene: TRBJ2-3
CDR3nt: TGTGCCAGCAGTTTATCGGATACGCAGTATTTT
CDR3aa: CASSLSDTQYF

v_gene: TRBV2
d_gene: NA
abundance: NA
j_gene: TRBJ2-7
CDR3nt: TGTGCCAGCAGTGTTCAGAGCTACGAGCAGTACTTC
CDR3aa: CASSVQSYEQYF

v_gene: TRBV6-5
d_gene: NA
abundance: NA
j_gene: TRBJ2-7
CDR3nt: TGTGCCAGCAGTGAAGCGACCGCATACGAGCAGTACTTC
CDR3aa: CASSEATAYEQYF

v_gene: TRBV27
d_gene: TRBD1
abundance: few
j_gene: TRBJ2-1
CDR3nt: TGTGCCAGCAGTTTAGGGACAGGGTACAATGAGCAGTTCTTC
CDR3aa: CASSLGTGYNEQFF

v_gene: TRBV28
d_gene: NA
abundance: NA
j_gene: TRBJ1-2
CDR3nt: TGTGCCAGCAGTTTATGGCGGGTAAATGGCTACACCTTC
CDR3aa: CASSLWRVNGYTF

v_gene: TRBV9
d_gene: NA
abundance: NA
j_gene: TRBJ2-2
CDR3nt: TGTGCCAGCAGCGTAAGGGTTATCGGGGAGCTGTTTTTT
CDR3aa: CASSVRVIGELFF

v_gene: TRBV11-3
d_gene: TRBD2
abundance: NA
j_gene: TRBJ2-7
CDR3nt: TGTGCCAGCAGCTTAGGACTAGCGGGCCGCACTGACTACGAGCAGTACTTC
CDR3aa: CASSLGLAGRTDYEQYF

v_gene: TRBV7-8
d_gene: NA
abundance: NA
j_gene: TRBJ2-3
CDR3nt: TGTGCCAGCAGCGCGAGTGTCTCGGGCACAGATACGCAGTATTTT
CDR3aa: CASSASVSGTDTQYF

v_gene: TRBV7-9
d_gene: TRBD2
abundance: NA
j_gene: TRBJ2-1
CDR3nt: TGTGCCAGCAGCTTAGGCGGGAGACGCAATGAGCAGTTCTTC
CDR3aa: CASSLGGRRNEQFF

v_gene: TRBV14
d_gene: NA
abundance: few
j_gene: TRBJ1-1
CDR3nt: TGTGCCAGCAGCCAGGGACGGGGAGAGAACACTGAAGCTTTCTTT
CDR3aa: CASSQGRGENTEAFF

v_gene: TRBV5-6
d_gene: NA
abundance: NA
j_gene: TRBJ2-4
CDR3nt: TGTGCCAGCAGCTTGGCTCAGGGTAGAGCCAAAAACATTCAGTACTTC
CDR3aa: CASSLAQGRAKNIQYF

v_gene: TRBV9
d_gene: NA
abundance: NA
j_gene: TRBJ2-7
CDR3nt: TGTGCCAGCAGCGCGACCGCGGGTCAGGCCTACGAGCAGTACTTC
CDR3aa: CASSATAGQAYEQYF

v_gene: TRBV19
d_gene: NA
abundance: NA
j_gene: TRBJ2-2
CDR3nt: TGTGCCAGTAGTATCCTGCCAGGGGGAGGAAGGGCCAAGACCGGGGAGCTGTTTTTT
CDR3aa: CASSILPGGGRAKTGELFF

v_gene: TRBV27
d_gene: TRBD2
abundance: NA
j_gene: TRBJ2-1
CDR3nt: TGTGCCAGCAGACTAGCGGGAGGGCCAGATGAGCAGTTCTTC
CDR3aa: CASRLAGGPDEQFF

v_gene: TRBV7-9
d_gene: NA
abundance: NA
j_gene: TRBJ2-1
CDR3nt: TGTGCCAGCAGCTTAGACGGTGCCAGTGAGCAGTTCTTC
CDR3aa: CASSLDGASEQFF

v_gene: TRBV19
d_gene: TRBD1
abundance: NA
j_gene: TRBJ2-3
CDR3nt: TGTGCCAGTAGTCCCACGAGGGGGACAGACTTTCACACAGATACGCAGTATTTT
CDR3aa: CASSPTRGTDFHTDTQYF

v_gene: TRBV7-6
d_gene: NA
abundance: few
j_gene: TRBJ2-2
CDR3nt: TGTGCCAGCAGCTCCGATTTGACCGAACTGGGGACCGGGGAGCTGTTTTTT
CDR3aa: CASSSDLTELGTGELFF

v_gene: TRBV9
d_gene: NA
abundance: NA
j_gene: TRBJ2-3
CDR3nt: TGTGCCAGCAGCTTTGGGCCTGGAACAGATACGCAGTATTTT
CDR3aa: CASSFGPGTDTQYF

v_gene: TRBV14
d_gene: TRBD1
abundance: once
j_gene: TRBJ1-2
CDR3nt: TGTGCCAGCAGCCAAGAGCGTCAGGGGGCTTATGGCTACACCTTC
CDR3aa: CASSQERQGAYGYTF

v_gene: TRBV2
d_gene: TRBD2
abundance: once
j_gene: TRBJ2-3
CDR3nt: TGTGCCAGCAGTGAGCTAGCGGGGGAAACAGATACGCAGTATTTT
CDR3aa: CASSELAGETDTQYF

v_gene: TRBV7-2
d_gene: TRBD1
abundance: NA
j_gene: TRBJ2-7
CDR3nt: TGTGCCAGCAGCCGGACAGGGGACTTTACCTACGAGCAGTACTTC
CDR3aa: CASSRTGDFTYEQYF

v_gene: TRBV5-1
d_gene: NA
abundance: NA
j_gene: TRBJ1-5
CDR3nt: TGCGCCAGCAGCCCGGTACCTGACATCGGGAGGGCTCAGCCCCAGCATTTT
CDR3aa: CASSPVPDIGRAQPQHF

v_gene: TRBV19
d_gene: NA
abundance: few
j_gene: TRBJ1-1
CDR3nt: TGTGCCAGTAGTATTGGCGGGGCAGCCCTTGAAGCTTTCTTT
CDR3aa: CASSIGGAALEAFF

v_gene: TRBV7-9
d_gene: TRBD1
abundance: NA
j_gene: TRBJ2-7
CDR3nt: TGTGCCAGCAGCTTAGCGGGACAGGGGGTGGACTACGAGCAGTACTTC
CDR3aa: CASSLAGQGVDYEQYF

v_gene: TRBV5-8
d_gene: NA
abundance: few
j_gene: TRBJ2-2
CDR3nt: TGTGCCAGCAATTTGCTAAACACCGGGGAGCTGTTTTTT
CDR3aa: CASNLLNTGELFF

v_gene: TRBV29-1
d_gene: NA
abundance: few
j_gene: TRBJ1-1
CDR3nt: TGCAGCGTTGGACAGCTTAACACTGAAGCTTTCTTT
CDR3aa: CSVGQLNTEAFF